A single T cell receptor beta chain is shown here with its context. The library targeted TCRbeta and was prepared with unique molecular identifiers. TCRdb re-derived calls from the PCR reads in MiXCR, one entry per CDR3 protein. Among approximately 490,000 distinct CDR3 sequences listed, about 12% were seen once. The data were obtained in a study of T-cell reconstitution after alpha-beta-depleted transplantation in children. The V end lost 4 bases, the J end lost 5 bases, and 12 bases lay between the germline ends. Germline loops: CDR1 SQVTM, CDR2 ANQGSEA. The CDR3 contains 12 residues. V usage is TRBV29-1 and J usage is TRBJ2-7; no definite D call. The specimen was PBMCs from the stem cell graft donor, collected from the stem cell graft. The receptor was derived from a human donor who donated a stem cell graft to a child with combined immunodeficiency. In DNA, the CDR3 is TGCAGCGTTGTGTGGGGTTCCAACGAGCAGTACTTC. This translates into CSVVWGSNEQYF.